The clone carrying this T cell receptor (beta chain) appeared a single time. This sample is part of a study of blood T cell repertoires in COVID-19. Study background: Sources were T cells, B-cell-depleted T cells, or PBMCs; the material itself was cDNA or gDNA.

The authors' processing: The authors estimated nucleated cell counts from reference gene primer amplification. The protocol was immunoSEQ multiplex PCR, while the TCRdb copy is restricted to in-frame clones and leaves out a portion. V, J and clone size derive from that table, while D and trimming were established from the DNA sequence. The sample contains just under 65,000 clones, roughly three quarters of which appear only once. The sequencing input was peripheral blood. The receptor was isolated from a woman aged 80 or older with acute or convalescent COVID-19.

CDR3 loop: CASSAPGLAGGRTGELFF. CDR3 sequence (DNA): TGTGCCAGCAGCGCGCCGGGACTAGCGGGAGGGAGGACCGGGGAGCTGTTTTTT. V is TRBV7-8 and J is TRBJ2-2; 16 bases fit TRBD2. This CDR3 region has 18 residues. V lost 5 bases to trimming and J lost 5 bases; unmatched junction nucleotides: 8. CDR1 is SGHVS and CDR2 is FQNEAQ in the germline V gene. Looking up the rest from reference TRBV7-8 and TRBJ2-2 gives the full variable domain: GAGVSQSPRYKVAKRGQDVALRCDPISGHVSLFWYQQALGQGPEFLTYFQNEAQLDKSGLPSDRFFAERPEGSVSTLKIQRTQQEDSAVYLCASSAPGLAGGRTGELFFGEGSRLTVL.